This TCR beta chain was obtained from a study of OX40 agonist ivuxolimab in advanced cancers. In the study overall: Partial responses occurred in Three dose-escalation patients, one with hepatocellular carcinoma and two with cutaneous melanoma.

Baseline, cycle 4 day 1, and cycle 7 day 1 were the blood sampling points. About this clone itself: No antigen is known for it.

TCRdb's copy holds only in-frame clones and misses some; the assay was immunoSEQ multiplex PCR. The repertoire has under 90,000 clones, around 85% of them found once; the top ten carry over 0.2%. V lost 3 bases, J lost 3 bases, and 7 bases stayed unmatched. The CDR3 extends over 16 amino acids. Germline CDR1 is LNHNV and CDR2 is YYDKDF (reference sequence). Study conclusions and caveats: People who partly responded at 0.1-3.0 mg/kg had some of the least clonal expansion seen.

The clonotype comes from an adult with an advanced solid tumor such as melanoma, head and neck, liver or kidney cancer. The chain has TRBV15 and TRBJ2-5; 10 nucleotides align to TRBD2. This material consisted of CD4+ or CD8+ T cells sorted from blood, taken in a trial of the OX40 agonist ivuxolimab. Written as DNA, the CDR3 is TGTGCCACCAGCAGGGGGGGAGGACTAGCGGAAGAGACCCAGTACTTC. Protein: CATSRGGGLAEETQYF.